This entry lists 14 T cell receptor beta chains sequenced from one sample in a study of shared clonotypes between healthy human individuals. Measured with immunoSEQ multiplex PCR; TCRdb has only the in-frame clones, and not every one. The sample includes some 2,000,000 clones, just under 95% of them seen just once. Cells designated naive CD8 were CD45RO-negative and were positively selected for CCR7, with terminally differentiated effector memory CD45RA+ cells excluded. Specimen: naive CD8+ T cells sorted from blood. The receptors were sampled from a man younger than 30 in good health.

The chain has TRBV29-1 and TRBJ2-1; 14 bases are a match to TRBD2. V was clipped by 4 bases and J by 7 bases; unmatched bases: 9. Germline V gene sequence: CDR1 SQVTM, CDR2 ANQGSEA. The CDR3 loop spans 16 amino acids. CDR3 region: CSVVGTSGSLLNEQFF. The CDR3 DNA follows: TGCAGCGTTGTGGGGACTAGCGGGAGTCTTTTGAATGAGCAGTTCTTC.

The rearrangement joins TRBV4-1 to TRBJ2-1, with 9 bases that match TRBD1. CDR1 is MGHRA, CDR2 YSYEKL, per germline. V was clipped by 0 bases and J by 1 base; unmatched bases: 4. The length of the CDR3 is 17 residues. CDR3 sequence reads: CASSQDRGTGSYNEQFF. The CDR3 DNA reads as TGCGCCAGCAGCCAAGACAGGGGGACAGGGTCCTACAATGAGCAGTTCTTC.

This chain joins TRBV7-2 and TRBJ1-2; no definite D call. Germline V lookup: CDR1 SGHTA, CDR2 FQGNSA. Between the trimmed V and J ends, which lost 6 bases and 2 bases, there was a span of 13 bases. CDR3 length equals 14 residues. The DNA for the CDR3 is TGTGCCAGCAGTCAAGGTCCGATGAACTATGGCTACACCTTC. Translated: CASSQGPMNYGYTF.

Comment on this clone: This sample includes further DNA sequences coding for the same CDR3. This rearrangement joins TRBV9 to TRBJ2-7; the D gene is possibly TRBD1 (6 bases). The length of the CDR3 is 14 residues. The V gene lost 2 bases and the J gene lost 0 bases, with 9 bases spanning the gap. Germline CDR1 is SGDLS and CDR2 is YYNGEE. The CDR3 protein is CASSVDSSSYEQYF. CDR3 DNA: TGTGCCAGCAGCGTGGACAGTAGCTCCTACGAGCAGTACTTC.

This chain links TRBV19 with TRBJ1-5; TRBD1 matches 8 bases. The CDR3 loop spans 14 amino acids. V was clipped by 6 bases and J by 4 bases; unmatched bases: 5. Germline V gene data show CDR1 as LNHDA and CDR2 as SQIVND (reference sequence). The DNA of the CDR3 is TGTGCCAGTAGCGACAGGGGATGGAATCAGCCCCAGCATTTT. Translation gives CASSDRGWNQPQHF.

The chain has TRBV4-1 and TRBJ2-2; no clear D gene. Germline lookup yields CDR1 MGHRA and CDR2 YSYEKL. CDR3 length: 16 amino acids. Trimming cost V 1 base and J 1 base, with 10 bases left between them. The CDR3 coding sequence is TGCGCCAGCAGCCAAGGTGGGGATGGGAACACCGGGGAGCTGTTTTTT. Protein: CASSQGGDGNTGELFF.

The chain links TRBV10-3 to TRBJ2-7, with D maybe TRBD2 (6 bases). V lost 0 bases, J lost 2 bases, and 14 bases lay in between. Germline V CDR1 and CDR2: ENHRY, SYGVKD. The CDR3 spans 16 residues. CDR3 in DNA: TGTGCCATCAGTGAGTCTGGGGGGAGTATGCCCTACGAGCAGTACTTC. This gives the protein CAISESGGSMPYEQYF.

The CDR3 DNA reads as TGTGCCAGCAGTTTATTACAGGGGAATGGAGAGACCCAGTACTTC. Protein product: CASSLLQGNGETQYF. J is TRBJ2-5 and V is TRBV28; 7 positions agree with TRBD1. CDR3 size: 15 residues. Germline CDR1 is MDHEN and CDR2 is SYDVKM. The trim removed 1 base at V and 4 bases at J, leaving 6 bases unmatched.

The gene calls are TRBV19 and TRBJ2-7, with 8 bases matching TRBD2. V lost 1 base and J lost 7; bases outside the gene matches: 6. There are 14 residues in the CDR3. Germline assignment: CDR1 LNHDA and CDR2 SQIVND (reference sequence). The CDR3 sequence: CASSIAGGLEEQYF. The CDR3 coding sequence is TGTGCCAGTAGTATAGCGGGAGGGCTTGAAGAGCAGTACTTC.

The chain joins TRBV4-3 to TRBJ2-7; the D is unclear. This CDR3 is built from 16 residues. CDR1 is LGHNA, CDR2 YSLEER, per germline. The V end lost 1 base, the J end lost 3 bases, and 16 bases lay between the germline ends. This chain's CDR3 is CASSQGPAREGYEQYF. The CDR3, as DNA: TGCGCCAGCAGCCAAGGCCCCGCCCGTGAAGGCTACGAGCAGTACTTC.

The chain couples TRBV19 to TRBJ2-2, with D unresolved. The germline V gene has CDR1 LNHDA and CDR2 SQIVND (reference sequence). V gave up 5 bases and J gave up 1 base, with 14 bases separating them. This CDR3 is 16 amino acids long. The CDR3 protein is CASSSGEALNTGELFF. As DNA, the CDR3 is TGTGCCAGTAGTTCTGGCGAGGCACTGAACACCGGGGAGCTGTTTTTT.

The chain links TRBV19 to TRBJ2-7; D remains ambiguous. V lost 3 bases to trimming and J lost 6 bases, with 15 bases between them. Germline V gene data show CDR1 as LNHDA and CDR2 as SQIVND (reference sequence). This CDR3 region has 14 residues. The CDR3 DNA follows: TGTGCCAGTAGTATGCGCCCCTGGGTTGGCGAGCAGTACTTC. It yields the protein CASSMRPWVGEQYF. The entire variable domain, with the rest obtained from reference TRBV19 and TRBJ2-7, is as follows: DGGITQSPKYLFRKEGQNVTLSCEQNLNHDAMYWYRQDPGQGLRLIYYSQIVNDFQKGDIAEGYSVSREKKESFPLTVTSAQKNPTAFYLCASSMRPWVGEQYFGPGTRLTVT.

This rearrangement joins TRBV28 to TRBJ2-2; 10 bases are a match to TRBD2. This CDR3 is built from 16 residues. The germline V gene has CDR1 MDHEN and CDR2 SYDVKM. The V gene end was trimmed by 6 bases and the J gene end by 5 bases; junction bases not matched to a gene: 9. DNA of the CDR3: TGTGCCAGCAGGCCTACCCTAGCGGGGGCGACCGGGGAGCTGTTTTTT. Translating gives CASRPTLAGATGELFF.

Here the CDR3 reads CASSVTSGYGYTF. CDR3 bases: TGTGCCAGCAGCGTAACGTCTGGCTATGGCTACACCTTC. The rearrangement links TRBV9 to TRBJ1-2; D call uncertain. The CDR3 length is 13 residues. The V and J ends lost 1 base and 4 bases respectively, with 8 bases between them. CDR1 SGDLS and CDR2 YYNGEE come from the germline V gene.